Following are 31 T cell receptor beta chains from one sample sequenced in a study of cytotoxic CD8 clonotypes in ibrutinib-treated CLL. Libraries were prepared by immunoSEQ multiplex PCR; TCRdb keeps only in-frame clonotypes and omits some of them. This sample has roughly 330,000 clones, with approximately 67% found just once. The sample consisted of PBMCs, taken after 36 months of ibrutinib treatment. Source of these receptors: a human donor with chronic lymphocytic leukemia.

This clone was seen a few times. This chain connects TRBV10-3 to TRBJ1-2, with D hard to call. Germline lookup yields CDR1 ENHRY and CDR2 SYGVKD. Trimming shortened V by 3 bases and J by 0 bases, and 11 bases separated the two germline ends. The CDR3 runs 15 residues. This CDR3 reads CAISELQLANYGYTF. The CDR3 DNA sequence: TGTGCCATCAGTGAACTACAGTTAGCTAACTATGGCTACACCTTC.

The chain couples TRBV7-3 to TRBJ1-2; a weak D match, TRBD1 (5 bases). The germline CDR1 and CDR2 sequences are SGHTA and FQGTGA. CDR3 size: 14 residues. Trimming took 0 bases from V and 7 from J, leaving 12 bases between them. CDR3: CASSLTETVRGYTF. CDR3 DNA sequence: TGTGCCAGCAGCTTAACGGAGACAGTGCGTGGCTACACCTTC.

This clone turned up a few times. This chain connects TRBV10-2 to TRBJ2-3; D tentatively fits TRBD1 or TRBD2 (5 bases each). The V end was cut by 7 bases, the J end by 4 bases, with 15 bases between. This CDR3 is 14 amino acids long. Germline CDR1 WSHSY, CDR2 SAAADI. The CDR3 loop is CASTDQGRADTQYF. DNA for the CDR3: TGCGCCAGCACCGATCAGGGACGGGCAGATACGCAGTATTTT.

The J gene is TRBJ2-2, the V gene TRBV15; 9 bases fit TRBD1. V was clipped by 3 bases and J by 8 bases; unmatched bases: 4. Looked up from germline, CDR1 is LNHNV and CDR2 is YYDKDF (reference sequence). CDR3 size: 14 residues. The CDR3 reads CATSSYRGHGELFF. The CDR3 bases are TGTGCCACCAGCAGCTACAGGGGGCATGGGGAGCTGTTTTTT.

In nucleotides, the CDR3 is TGTGCCAGCAGCTTGGCGGGAGCAACCGGGGAGCTGTTTTTT. Translating gives CASSLAGATGELFF. The rearrangement joins TRBV7-9 to TRBJ2-2; TRBD2 agrees at 7 bases. V was pared by 3 bases and J by 5 bases, with 3 bases of the junction left unmatched. CDR3 length: 14 amino acids. Germline assignment: CDR1 SEHNR and CDR2 FQNEAQ (reference sequence).

The rearrangement joins TRBV5-6 to TRBJ1-3; 7 nucleotides line up with TRBD1. J gave up 4 bases and V 3 bases, and 1 base lay outside the gene matches. CDR3 length equals 13 residues. In germline, CDR1 is SGHDT, CDR2 YYEEEE. The CDR3 region is CASSSDRGNTIYF. CDR3 in DNA: TGTGCCAGCAGCTCGGACAGGGGAAACACCATATATTTT.

This chain connects TRBV7-2 to TRBJ2-3; the match to TRBD2 covers 7 bases. The CDR3 runs to 15 residues. Per the germline V gene, CDR1 is SGHTA and CDR2 is FQGNSA. J lost 11 bases, V lost 1 base, and 12 bases had no gene match. CDR3 sequence reads: CASSLVDYLPGGQYF. CDR3 in DNA: TGTGCCAGCAGCTTAGTTGATTACCTCCCGGGAGGGCAGTATTTT.

This clone was seen a handful of times. This chain joins TRBV19 and TRBJ1-6; D is undetermined. V gave up 3 bases and J gave up 6 bases, with 9 bases separating them. CDR1 and CDR2 (germline): LNHDA, SQIVND (reference sequence). This CDR3 is built from 14 residues. The DNA of the CDR3 is TGTGCCAGTAGTATGGCTCGGCTTAATTCACCCCTCCACTTT. It is translated as CASSMARLNSPLHF.

The V gene is TRBV10-3, the J gene TRBJ1-1, with 7 bases aligning to TRBD1. There are 15 residues in the CDR3. Losses at the gene ends were 2 bases for V and 3 bases for J; bases not matched to a gene: 6. Germline lookup yields CDR1 ENHRY and CDR2 SYGVKD. CDR3 bases: TGTGCCATCAGTGAGGGCCCCACAGGGGACACTGAAGCTTTCTTT. Amino acid sequence: CAISEGPTGDTEAFF.

The V call is TRBV6-1, the J call TRBJ1-3; D is unclear. The CDR3 length is 14 residues. Per germline, CDR1 MNHNS and CDR2 SASEGT. V lost 10 bases to trimming and J lost 2 bases, with 15 bases between them. The CDR3 DNA sequence: TGTGCCATCCGGCCCCCGGGCACTGGAAACACCATATATTTT. It yields the protein CAIRPPGTGNTIYF.

Only a few counts were recorded for this clone. The rearrangement links TRBV14 to TRBJ1-2, with D unresolved. CDR3 length: 13 residues. Per the germline V gene, CDR1 is SGHDN and CDR2 is FVKESK. The V gene lost 3 bases and the J gene lost 4 bases, with 9 bases spanning the gap. CDR3 in DNA: TGTGCCAGCAGCCACTCAGAATCCTATGGCTACACCTTC. Translation gives CASSHSESYGYTF.

The chain's CDR3 is CASSRQGPYVAEAFF. The CDR3 DNA reads TGTGCCAGCAGTCGCCAGGGTCCGTACGTCGCTGAAGCTTTCTTT. The gene calls are TRBV2 and TRBJ1-1; possible D gene TRBD1, 5 bases. CDR1 and CDR2 (germline): SNHLY, FYNNEI. The CDR3 contains 15 residues. The ends were cut back, 5 bases at V and 6 bases at J, with 19 bases in the middle.

This clone was observed a single time. The V and J genes are TRBV5-1 and TRBJ2-1; either TRBD1 or TRBD2 may supply D (5 bases each). CDR3 length: 15 amino acids. The V end was cut by 2 bases, the J end by 2 bases, with 11 bases between. CDR1 and CDR2 (germline): SGHRS, YFSETQ. CDR3 in amino acids: CASSFRGLTYNEQFF. The CDR3 DNA follows: TGCGCCAGCAGCTTCCGGGGCCTCACCTACAATGAGCAGTTCTTC.

This chain uses TRBV11-2 with TRBJ2-5; D remains unclear. This CDR3 has 13 amino acids. Germline V CDR1 and CDR2: SGHAT, FQNNGV. With 5 bases removed from V and 7 bases from J, the gap between germline ends came to 14 bases. The CDR3: CASSQDVIGTQYF. The CDR3 DNA reads TGTGCCAGCAGCCAAGACGTAATCGGGACCCAGTACTTC. Together with reference TRBV11-2 and TRBJ2-5, the CDR3 gives the full variable domain: EAGVAQSPRYKIIEKRQSVAFWCNPISGHATLYWYQQILGQGPKLLIQFQNNGVVDDSQLPKDRFSAERLKGVDSTLKIQPAKLEDSAVYLCASSQDVIGTQYFGPGTRLLVL.

This clone occurred once. This chain uses TRBV4-1 with TRBJ1-2; perhaps TRBD1 as D (6 bases). The germline V gene has CDR1 MGHRA and CDR2 YSYEKL. Trimming removed 1 base at V and 4 bases at J, with 25 bases between. The CDR3 has 19 amino acids. Here the CDR3 reads CASSQAGLDRVRAPYGYTF. The CDR3 coding sequence is TGCGCCAGCAGCCAAGCCGGACTGGACAGAGTCAGGGCCCCCTATGGCTACACCTTC.

V usage is TRBV7-9 and J usage is TRBJ2-7; D gene unclear. The V and J ends lost 5 bases and 0 bases respectively, with 11 bases between them. Germline V gene sequence: CDR1 SEHNR, CDR2 FQNEAQ (reference sequence). The CDR3 length is 14 residues. CDR3: CASSLTASSYEQYF. CDR3 nucleotides: TGTGCCAGCAGCCTTACAGCGAGCTCCTACGAGCAGTACTTC.

This clone occurred a few times. This same CDR3 is encoded by further DNA sequences in the sample. This chain joins TRBV9 and TRBJ2-3, with TRBD1 as a possible D gene (6 bases). Trimming shortened V by 0 bases and J by 6 bases, and 8 bases separated the two germline ends. The CDR3 loop spans 13 amino acids. Germline loops: CDR1 SGDLS, CDR2 YYNGEE. The CDR3 spells CASSVGGPDTQYF. The DNA for the CDR3 is TGTGCCAGCAGCGTAGGGGGGCCCGATACGCAGTATTTT.

V is TRBV12-5 and J is TRBJ2-2; D uncertain. CDR1 and CDR2 from the germline V gene are LGHNT and FRNRAP. The CDR3 length is 13 residues. V lost 2 bases, J lost 6 bases, and 7 bases lay in between. In DNA form, the CDR3 reads TGTGCTAGTGGTTTGAAGTACCCCGGGGAGCTGTTTTTT. Its translation is CASGLKYPGELFF.

The V call is TRBV27, the J call TRBJ2-7; D might be TRBD1 (7 bases). Trimming took off 3 bases at V and 2 bases at J, with 11 bases between the two ends. CDR1 and CDR2 from the germline V gene are MNHEY and SMNVEV (reference sequence). The CDR3 contains 14 residues. Written as DNA, the CDR3 is TGTGCCAGCAGTTTCTCCAGGGGGGCCTACGAGCAGTACTTC. Residues: CASSFSRGAYEQYF.

This clone appeared a few times. V usage is TRBV7-6 and J usage is TRBJ1-4, with a weak D call TRBD1 (5 bases). The CDR3 is 14 residues long. Per the germline V gene, CDR1 is SGHVS and CDR2 is FNYEAQ. Trimming removed 1 base from V and 8 bases from J, with 11 bases in between. CDR3 sequence reads: CASSLGGLREKLFF. Here the CDR3 DNA reads TGTGCCAGCAGCTTAGGGGGGTTGCGGGAAAAACTGTTTTTT.

The chain has TRBV11-2 and TRBJ1-3, with D tentatively TRBD1 (5 bases). This CDR3 has 15 amino acids. In germline, CDR1 is SGHAT, CDR2 FQNNGV. V lost 5 bases and J lost 2, with 13 bases in between. The chain's CDR3 is CASSPVGGTGNTIYF. CDR3 DNA sequence: TGTGCCAGCAGCCCAGTCGGGGGGACTGGAAACACCATATATTTT.

Concerning this clone itself: One junction end does not reproduce the germline sequence, and a read error may be involved. CDR3 protein: CASSLHSRGFYERYF. CDR3 coding DNA: TGCGCCAGCAGCTTACACAGCCGGGGCTTCTACGAGCGGTACTTC. This chain joins TRBV5-1 and TRBJ2-7; D may correspond to TRBD1 or TRBD2 (5 bases each). Germline V gene lookup returns CDR1 SGHRS and CDR2 YFSETQ. This CDR3 spans 15 amino acids.

V and J are TRBV18 and TRBJ2-7, with 11 bases fitting TRBD2. The length of the CDR3 is 14 residues. The germline CDR1 and CDR2 sequences are KGHSH and LQKENI. With V trimmed by 3 bases and J by 5 bases, 3 bases remained unmatched. CDR3: CASSPTSGKNEQYF. The CDR3 coding sequence is TGTGCCAGCTCACCGACTAGCGGGAAAAACGAGCAGTACTTC.

This clone has a handful of counts. This sequence joins TRBV4-3 and TRBJ2-1; D is tentatively TRBD1 or TRBD2 (6 bases each). Germline V CDR1 and CDR2: LGHNA, YSLEER. Between the trimmed V and J ends, which lost 4 bases and 9 bases, there was a span of 16 bases. The CDR3 runs 14 residues. CDR3: CASSPQEGVVEQFF. Written as DNA, the CDR3 is TGCGCCAGCAGCCCTCAGGAGGGGGTGGTTGAGCAGTTCTTC.

This sequence joins TRBV7-8 and TRBJ2-3; TRBD2 is a possible D gene (5 bases). Germline values: CDR1 SGHVS, CDR2 FQNEAQ. V was shortened by 7 bases and J by 1 base, with 21 bases between the two germline ends. CDR3 size: 17 residues. The CDR3 sequence: CASTSTSRWVGTDTQYF. In DNA form, the CDR3 reads TGTGCCAGCACCTCAACTAGTCGGTGGGTAGGCACAGATACGCAGTATTTT.

V usage is TRBV5-6 and J usage is TRBJ1-2; D perhaps matches TRBD1 (5 bases). CDR3 length: 15 residues. Germline CDR1 SGHDT, CDR2 YYEEEE. Trimming took 3 bases from V and 3 from J, leaving 15 bases between them. CDR3 amino acids: CASSYTGDPDYGYTF. The CDR3 region has the DNA TGTGCCAGCAGCTACACTGGGGACCCCGACTATGGCTACACCTTC.

V and J are TRBV9 and TRBJ1-2; maybe TRBD1 (5 bases). This CDR3 has 15 residues. V was trimmed by 0 bases and J by 4 bases, leaving 13 bases between them. Germline assignment: CDR1 SGDLS and CDR2 YYNGEE. This chain's CDR3 is CASSVAMGGSYGYTF. The CDR3, as DNA: TGTGCCAGCAGCGTAGCTATGGGGGGGAGCTATGGCTACACCTTC.

The CDR3 spells CASSFRRASRVTYEQYF. CDR3 coding DNA: TGTGCCAGCAGCTTTCGGCGGGCCTCTAGGGTGACCTACGAGCAGTACTTC. The rearrangement joins TRBV5-6 to TRBJ2-7; a weak D match, TRBD2 (5 bases). Between the trimmed V and J ends, which lost 2 bases and 2 bases, there was a span of 20 bases. The CDR3 is 17 amino acids. Germline-derived CDR1 and CDR2 are SGHDT and YYEEEE. Together with reference TRBV5-6 and TRBJ2-7, the CDR3 gives the full variable domain: DAGVTQSPTHLIKTRGQQVTLRCSPKSGHDTVSWYQQALGQGPQFIFQYYEEEERQRGNFPDRFSGHQFPNYSSELNVNALLLGDSALYLCASSFRRASRVTYEQYFGPGTRLTVT.

This chain joins TRBV19 and TRBJ2-7; TRBD2 aligns across 11 bases. The length of the CDR3 is 17 residues. The germline gives CDR1 LNHDA, CDR2 SQIVND (reference sequence). Trimming took 3 bases from V and 3 from J; bases not matched to a gene: 10. DNA of the CDR3: TGTGCCAGTAGTATTCAGCACCTAACTAGCGGGAGCTACGAGCAGTACTTC. Its translation is CASSIQHLTSGSYEQYF.

This clone has only a few counts. This rearrangement joins TRBV10-3 to TRBJ2-7; D gene uncertain. V gave up 4 bases and J gave up 0 bases, with 7 bases separating them. Looked up from germline, CDR1 is ENHRY and CDR2 is SYGVKD. The length of the CDR3 is 13 residues. CDR3 protein: CAISGPLSYEQYF. CDR3 nucleotides: TGTGCCATCAGTGGGCCGCTCTCCTACGAGCAGTACTTC.

The CDR3 sequence is CATRTEIYEQYF. The CDR3 DNA sequence: TGTGCCACCCGGACAGAGATCTACGAGCAGTACTTC. V usage is TRBV28 and J usage is TRBJ2-7; possible D gene TRBD1, 6 bases. Germline CDR1 and CDR2: MDHEN and SYDVKM. The CDR3 consists of 12 residues. Trimming removed 10 bases at V and 3 bases at J, with 13 bases between.